The next 29 T cell receptor beta chains were all read from a single sample in a study of cytomegalovirus exposure and HLA in healthy donors. The study ran its PCR with 60 Vbeta and 13 Jbeta primers. The repertoire was sequenced with immunoSEQ multiplex PCR; TCRdb's copy has only in-frame clones and lacks some. The sample yields approximately 120,000 clones, 72% seen once. The source material was PBMCs. These TCRs come from a man aged 25-45 years in good health and CMV-seronegative.

This clone was detected a few times. This sequence joins TRBV30 and TRBJ2-2; 7 bases map to TRBD2. V was pared by 1 base and J by 3 bases, with 5 bases of the junction left unmatched. The CDR3 spans 15 residues. CDR1 is GTSNPN and CDR2 is SVGIG in the germline V gene (reference sequence). The CDR3 spells CAWSGAGSDTGELFF. CDR3 coding DNA: TGTGCCTGGAGTGGAGCGGGGTCGGACACCGGGGAGCTGTTTTTT.

The rearrangement links TRBV7-7 to TRBJ2-2; D remains ambiguous. CDR1 and CDR2 (germline): SSHAT, FNYEAQ (reference sequence). V was clipped by 5 bases and J by 4 bases, with 11 bases between them. There are 14 residues in the CDR3. This CDR3 reads CASSPASGTGELFF. The CDR3 DNA follows: TGTGCCAGCAGCCCCGCGTCGGGCACCGGGGAGCTGTTTTTT.

The CDR3 reads CASSNSGNTIYF. CDR3 DNA sequence: TGTGCCAGCAGTAACAGTGGAAACACCATATATTTT. The chain has TRBV2 and TRBJ1-3; no reliable D call. V dropped 5 bases and J dropped 3 bases, with 5 bases sitting between them. Germline V gene data show CDR1 as SNHLY and CDR2 as FYNNEI. The CDR3 consists of 12 residues. Together with reference TRBV2 and TRBJ1-3, the CDR3 gives the full variable domain: EPEVTQTPSHQVTQMGQEVILRCVPISNHLYFYWYRQILGQKVEFLVSFYNNEISEKSEIFDDQFSVERPDGSNFTLKIRSTKLEDSAMYFCASSNSGNTIYFGEGSWLTVV.

In this sample, this clone turned up a few times. The genes are TRBV18 and TRBJ2-4; D is unclear. Trimming stripped 2 bases from V and 2 bases from J, with 10 bases between. Germline V gene data show CDR1 as KGHSH and CDR2 as LQKENI. CDR3 length equals 15 residues. The DNA for the CDR3 is TGTGCCAGCTCACCAGGGCCAGCTACCAAAAACATTCAGTACTTC. Translated: CASSPGPATKNIQYF.

The chain combines TRBV5-1 with TRBJ2-2; TRBD2 matches 7 bases. The CDR3 extends over 15 amino acids. Unmatched junction bases numbered 4, after V lost 3 bases and J lost 2 bases. Germline-derived CDR1 and CDR2 are SGHRS and YFSETQ. The CDR3: CASSWTRSNTGELFF. As DNA, the CDR3 is TGCGCCAGCAGCTGGACTAGATCCAACACCGGGGAGCTGTTTTTT.

CDR3 in amino acids: CSVAVGRNTEAFF. CDR3 bases: TGCAGCGTTGCGGTCGGGAGGAACACTGAAGCTTTCTTT. This rearrangement joins TRBV29-1 to TRBJ1-1; D is unresolved. Germline V lookup: CDR1 SQVTM, CDR2 ANQGSEA. V lost 4 bases, J lost 1 base, and 10 bases lay in between. CDR3 size: 13 residues.

The chain has TRBV2 and TRBJ2-7, with TRBD1 matching over 8 bases. From germline, CDR1 is SNHLY and CDR2 FYNNEI. The V and J ends lost 8 bases and 3 bases, in that order; junction bases with no gene match: 9. The CDR3 totals 14 residues. CDR3 coding DNA: TGTGCCAGCGTGGAGGACAGGGTCCTCTACGAGCAGTACTTC. Amino acid sequence: CASVEDRVLYEQYF.

In its sample, this clone was seen a few times. V gene TRBV5-4 combines with J gene TRBJ2-7; possible D gene TRBD1, 5 bases. Germline V gene data show CDR1 as SGHNT and CDR2 as YYREEE (reference sequence). V gave up 1 base and J gave up 1 base, with 9 bases separating them. CDR3 length: 14 amino acids. The CDR3 bases are TGTGCCAGCAGCTTGAAGGGGCTTTCCTACGAGCAGTACTTC. It translates to CASSLKGLSYEQYF.

This rearrangement joins TRBV6-5 to TRBJ2-7; 12 positions agree with TRBD1. The trim removed 6 bases at V and 3 bases at J, leaving 6 bases unmatched. Germline lookup yields CDR1 MNHEY and CDR2 SVGAGI. The CDR3 runs to 15 residues. The CDR3 sequence is CASRPGQGAIYEQYF. The CDR3 DNA is TGTGCCAGCAGACCGGGACAGGGGGCGATCTACGAGCAGTACTTC.

The chain employs TRBV5-1 and TRBJ1-1, with TRBD1 matching over 7 bases. Germline V gene sequence: CDR1 SGHRS, CDR2 YFSETQ. V shed 0 bases, J shed 5 bases, and the junction held 1 base outside the gene matches. This CDR3 has 13 residues. The CDR3 DNA reads TGCGCCAGCAGCTTGGAGACAGGGACTGAAGCTTTCTTT. Translated: CASSLETGTEAFF.

The V gene is TRBV5-1, the J gene TRBJ2-1; unclear D gene. The germline CDR1 and CDR2 sequences are SGHRS and YFSETQ. The germline V and J ends were trimmed by 1 base and 5 bases, with 10 bases remaining between them. CDR3 size: 14 residues. CDR3 nucleotide sequence: TGCGCCAGCAGCTTGTTAGTAAGCGACAATGAGCAGTTCTTC. This codes for CASSLLVSDNEQFF.

The chain recombines TRBV4-1 with TRBJ2-7; 10 bases line up with TRBD1. V shed 2 bases, J shed 4 bases, and the junction held 5 bases outside the gene matches. Germline CDR1 and CDR2: MGHRA and YSYEKL. There are 15 residues in the CDR3. In nucleotides, the CDR3 is TGCGCCAGCAGCCAATCGGACAGGGGGGATTACGAGCAGTACTTC. Translation: CASSQSDRGDYEQYF.

This chain uses TRBV2 with TRBJ2-5; D is perhaps TRBD1 (7 bases). V lost 4 bases to trimming and J lost 5 bases, with 23 bases between them. The CDR3 loop spans 17 amino acids. Germline assignment: CDR1 SNHLY and CDR2 FYNNEI. CDR3 coding DNA: TGTGCCAGCAGTGCAATCGGAGGGGGCGAAAAGAGGGAGACCCAGTACTTC. The encoded protein is CASSAIGGGEKRETQYF.

This clone has a handful of counts. The CDR3 sequence is CASSDPGTLGGKLFF. The CDR3 nucleotides are TGTGCCAGCAGTGACCCCGGGACACTGGGCGGGAAACTGTTTTTT. The chain combines TRBV6-1 with TRBJ1-4; a weak D match, TRBD1 (6 bases). The V gene lost 3 bases and the J gene lost 11 bases, with 19 bases spanning the gap. Germline CDR1 reads MNHNS; CDR2 reads SASEGT. This CDR3 has 15 residues.

The chain couples TRBV7-9 to TRBJ1-1; TRBD1 matches at 7 bases. The length of the CDR3 is 14 residues. V was pared by 5 bases and J by 0 bases, with 3 bases of the junction left unmatched. The germline V gene has CDR1 SEHNR and CDR2 FQNEAQ (reference sequence). This CDR3 is CASSPGQLNTEAFF. The DNA of the CDR3 is TGTGCCAGCAGCCCGGGACAGCTGAACACTGAAGCTTTCTTT.

The genes are TRBV7-9 and TRBJ2-3; D uncertain. The CDR3 sequence is 13 residues long. Germline values: CDR1 SEHNR, CDR2 FQNEAQ (reference sequence). Between the trimmed V and J ends, which lost 5 bases and 1 base, there was a span of 7 bases. CDR3 protein: CASSPRRTDTQYF. CDR3 sequence (DNA): TGTGCCAGCAGCCCCAGGCGCACAGATACGCAGTATTTT.

This chain joins TRBV9 and TRBJ2-1; 7 bases map to TRBD2. This CDR3 has 15 amino acids. The ends lost 0 bases at V and 1 base at J; junction bases unmatched: 1. Germline loops: CDR1 SGDLS, CDR2 YYNGEE. The CDR3 DNA is TGTGCCAGCAGCGTAGTGGGGGGGTCCTACAATGAGCAGTTCTTC. Protein sequence: CASSVVGGSYNEQFF.

The gene calls are TRBV27 and TRBJ1-2, with 7 bases matching TRBD1. V lost 4 bases, J lost 13 bases, and 15 bases stayed unmatched. Looked up from germline, CDR1 is MNHEY and CDR2 is SMNVEV (reference sequence). The CDR3 is 14 amino acids. This chain's CDR3 is CASSSSDEGAPLTF. CDR3 DNA sequence: TGTGCCAGCAGTTCCTCCGACGAGGGGGCCCCCCTCACCTTC.

The chain uses TRBV6-1 and TRBJ2-5; no firm D call. Trimming took 5 bases from V and 1 from J, leaving 8 bases between them. The CDR3 length is 13 residues. Germline CDR1 reads MNHNS; CDR2 reads SASEGT. The chain's CDR3 is CASSWRSQETQYF. CDR3 nucleotides: TGTGCCAGCAGTTGGCGGAGCCAAGAGACCCAGTACTTC.

The chain carries TRBV10-2 and TRBJ1-2; the D is unclear. This CDR3 is 13 amino acids long. Per the germline V gene, CDR1 is WSHSY and CDR2 is SAAADI. V dropped 3 bases and J dropped 8 bases, with 13 bases sitting between them. The CDR3 loop is CASSDSRGIGYTF. The CDR3 bases are TGCGCCAGCAGTGATAGTCGGGGAATCGGCTACACCTTC.

This rearrangement joins TRBV4-3 to TRBJ1-1; no clear D. Germline V lookup: CDR1 LGHNA, CDR2 YSLEER. V was clipped by 3 bases and J by 5 bases, with 13 bases between them. CDR3 length: 14 residues. CDR3 coding DNA: TGCGCCAGCAGCCAGACGGAGGGTAGGACTGAAGCTTTCTTT. Its protein product is CASSQTEGRTEAFF.

The genes are TRBV27 and TRBJ1-1, with 11 bases fitting TRBD1. Germline values: CDR1 MNHEY, CDR2 SMNVEV (reference sequence). This CDR3 contains 14 residues. With V trimmed by 4 bases and J by 5 bases, 3 bases remained unmatched. CDR3 DNA sequence: TGTGCCAGCAGTTACGGGACAGGGGGAACTGAAGCTTTCTTT. Its translation is CASSYGTGGTEAFF.

V is TRBV18 and J is TRBJ2-5, with 7 bases aligning to TRBD2. Germline V gene lookup returns CDR1 KGHSH and CDR2 LQKENI. V trimming: 0 bases; J trimming: 2 bases; junction bases outside the gene matches: 0. The CDR3 spans 14 residues. CDR3 region: CASSPPRGQETQYF. The CDR3 DNA reads TGTGCCAGCTCACCACCGCGGGGGCAAGAGACCCAGTACTTC.

V is TRBV7-8 and J is TRBJ1-6; D not certain. CDR1 is SGHVS, CDR2 FQNEAQ, per germline. The length of the CDR3 is 21 residues. V was pared by 5 bases and J by 0 bases, with 26 bases between. The CDR3 loop reads CASSRDPPWLEASSYNSPLHF. As DNA, the CDR3 is TGTGCCAGCAGCCGCGACCCGCCCTGGTTGGAGGCCAGCTCCTATAATTCACCCCTCCACTTT.

This clone was counted once. The rearrangement links TRBV5-4 to TRBJ2-3; possible D gene TRBD2, 6 bases. CDR1 and CDR2 (germline): SGHNT, YYREEE (reference sequence). V was cut by 4 bases and J by 1 base, with 10 bases left in between. CDR3 size: 14 residues. The CDR3 DNA reads TGTGCCAGCAGCCGGTGGGGGGGCACAGATACGCAGTATTTT. The encoded protein is CASSRWGGTDTQYF.

The rearrangement joins TRBV13 to TRBJ2-1, with 11 bases that match TRBD2. J was trimmed by 7 bases and V by 1 base; bases with no gene match: 3. Germline lookup yields CDR1 PRHDT and CDR2 FYEKMQ (reference sequence). This CDR3 comprises 15 residues. The CDR3 DNA follows: TGTGCCAGCAGCTTAGATAGCGGGGGGGGTAATGAGCAGTTCTTC. Amino acid sequence: CASSLDSGGGNEQFF.

Comment on this clone: The junction differs from germline at one of its ends, possibly a read error. The chain has TRBV7-9 and TRBJ1-2; D is unresolved. Germline V gene sequence: CDR1 SEHNR, CDR2 FQNEAQ (reference sequence). The length of the CDR3 is 14 residues. CDR3 sequence: CSSSSVRELYGYTF. The CDR3 DNA reads as TGTTCCAGCAGCTCCGTTAGGGAGCTCTATGGCTACACCTTC.

This clone came up a few times. The chain is built from TRBV5-4 and TRBJ1-2; D may be TRBD1 (5 bases). In germline, CDR1 is SGHNT, CDR2 YYREEE (reference sequence). V lost 5 bases, J lost 2 bases, and 16 bases lay in between. There are 15 residues in the CDR3. The CDR3 region is CASSTGPLWNYGYTF. Written as DNA, the CDR3 is TGTGCCAGCAGTACAGGTCCCCTTTGGAACTATGGCTACACCTTC.

This chain connects TRBV4-1 to TRBJ1-5, with no clear D. Trimming shortened V by 3 bases and J by 7 bases, and 19 bases separated the two germline ends. Germline V CDR1 and CDR2: MGHRA, YSYEKL. The CDR3 covers 16 residues. This CDR3 is CASSQPTSEQGQPQHF. As DNA, the CDR3 is TGCGCCAGCAGCCAGCCGACTTCCGAACAAGGACAGCCCCAGCATTTT.